The clone carrying this T cell receptor beta chain was recorded at least ten times. Its antigen is undetermined. Each CDR3 protein gets one entry after TCRdb re-called the 5' RACE reads with MiXCR. The data show a few hundred thousand distinct CDR3 sequences, about 18% seen once. Deletions cut 1 base from V and 3 bases from J, with 10 bases between. Germline assignment: CDR1 SGHTA and CDR2 FQGNSA. This CDR3 region has 14 residues. These data belong to a study of identical twins. Overall study findings and caveats: Cross-sectional statistical analysis was relied on for the conclusions, without the same donors being followed.

V is TRBV7-2 and J is TRBJ2-7, with a possible D match to TRBD1 (6 bases). The sequenced sample was naive T cells sorted from blood. This TCR derives from a man aged 50-60 years in good health. The CDR3 loop is CASSLETGRYEQYF. The CDR3 nucleotides read TGTGCCAGCAGCTTAGAGACAGGTCGCTACGAGCAGTACTTC.